These 22 T cell receptor beta chains were sequenced from one sample in a study of OX40 agonist ivuxolimab in advanced cancers. TCRdb keeps only in-frame clones here, not all; method: immunoSEQ multiplex PCR. The sample records 30,000 to 40,000 clones, about 92% being singletons. Sequencing used CD4+ or CD8+ T cells sorted from blood, obtained in a trial of the OX40 agonist ivuxolimab. These receptor sequences come from an adult with an advanced solid tumor such as melanoma, head and neck, liver or kidney cancer.

The chain joins TRBV12-5 to TRBJ1-2, with D possibly matching TRBD1 (6 bases). Germline-derived CDR1 and CDR2 are LGHNT and FRNRAP. CDR3 size: 15 residues. The ends were cut back, 5 bases at V and 2 bases at J, with 15 bases in the middle. This CDR3 reads CASGGGPGLNYGYTF. The CDR3 DNA is TGTGCTAGTGGTGGGGGGCCGGGACTGAACTATGGCTACACCTTC.

This chain uses TRBV10-3 with TRBJ1-5; tentatively, D is TRBD1 (5 bases). Germline values: CDR1 ENHRY, CDR2 SYGVKD. Deletions cut 3 bases from V and 2 bases from J, with 8 bases between. The CDR3 totals 14 residues. CDR3 DNA sequence: TGTGCCATCAGTGAAGGGGTGGGCAATCAGCCCCAGCATTTT. Protein: CAISEGVGNQPQHF.

The V gene is TRBV7-9, the J gene TRBJ2-2; TRBD1 matches 8 bases. The CDR3 consists of 16 residues. Unmatched junction bases numbered 4, after V lost 0 bases and J lost 4 bases. Germline V gene lookup returns CDR1 SEHNR and CDR2 FQNEAQ (reference sequence). The CDR3 DNA is TGTGCCAGCAGCTTAGCGCAGGGGGCGCGCACCGGGGAGCTGTTTTTT. It yields the protein CASSLAQGARTGELFF.

V gene TRBV14 combines with J gene TRBJ1-5; no definite D call. V lost 0 bases and J lost 9, with 9 bases in between. Germline V lookup: CDR1 SGHDN, CDR2 FVKESK. This CDR3 contains 13 residues. Here the CDR3 reads CASSQDGRRPQHF. The CDR3 DNA sequence: TGTGCCAGCAGCCAAGATGGACGGCGGCCCCAGCATTTT. Full variable domain (outside the CDR3, taken from reference TRBV14 and TRBJ1-5): EAGVTQFPSHSVIEKGQTVTLRCDPISGHDNLYWYRRVMGKEIKFLLHFVKESKQDESGMPNNRFLAERTGGTYSTLKVQPAELEDSGVYFCASSQDGRRPQHFGDGTRLSIL.

The V and J genes are TRBV27 and TRBJ2-1; D might be TRBD1 or TRBD2, each matching 5 bases. The V end was cut by 5 bases, the J end by 4 bases, with 6 bases between. Germline V gene sequence: CDR1 MNHEY, CDR2 SMNVEV (reference sequence). The CDR3 length is 12 residues. The CDR3 DNA is TGTGCCAGCAGTGGGACGTACAATGAGCAGTTCTTC. The encoded protein is CASSGTYNEQFF.

The chain has TRBV27 and TRBJ1-2; 10 bases align to TRBD1. V dropped 4 bases and J dropped 3; count of bases not matched to a gene: 2. CDR1 MNHEY and CDR2 SMNVEV come from the germline V gene (reference sequence). The CDR3 totals 14 residues. DNA for the CDR3: TGTGCCAGCAGTTCAGACAGGGGGCACTATGGCTACACCTTC. Its protein is CASSSDRGHYGYTF.

The CDR3 loop reads CASSYSYEQYF. The CDR3 DNA follows: TGTGCCAGCAGTTACTCATACGAGCAGTACTTC. This rearrangement joins TRBV11-2 to TRBJ2-7; D is undetermined. Between the trimmed V and J ends, which lost 6 bases and 4 bases, there was a span of 7 bases. The V gene's germline CDR1 is SGHAT and CDR2 FQNNGV. CDR3 length: 11 amino acids.

The chain's CDR3 is CASSLQSTGNTIYF. Here the CDR3 DNA reads TGTGCCAGCAGCCTACAATCCACTGGAAACACCATATATTTT. The gene calls are TRBV11-2 and TRBJ1-3; D call uncertain. Per the germline V gene, CDR1 is SGHAT and CDR2 is FQNNGV. Trimming removed 5 bases at V and 2 bases at J, with 10 bases between. The CDR3 has 14 residues. The full variable domain, completed using reference TRBV11-2 and TRBJ1-3, is EAGVAQSPRYKIIEKRQSVAFWCNPISGHATLYWYQQILGQGPKLLIQFQNNGVVDDSQLPKDRFSAERLKGVDSTLKIQPAKLEDSAVYLCASSLQSTGNTIYFGEGSWLTVV.

The chain uses TRBV19 and TRBJ1-5, with a possible D match to TRBD1 (5 bases). The V gene lost 4 bases and the J gene lost 1 base, with 11 bases spanning the gap. The germline V gene has CDR1 LNHDA and CDR2 SQIVND (reference sequence). This CDR3 has 15 amino acids. The DNA for the CDR3 is TGTGCCAGTAGTACGGGGGGACGGAGCAATCAGCCCCAGCATTTT. Residues: CASSTGGRSNQPQHF.

A word on this clone: The same CDR3 also results from other DNA sequences found in this sample. V usage is TRBV27 and J usage is TRBJ2-3; 10 nucleotides align to TRBD2. The CDR3 is 17 amino acids. V dropped 2 bases and J dropped 1; count of bases not matched to a gene: 6. Germline V gene data show CDR1 as MNHEY and CDR2 as SMNVEV (reference sequence). The CDR3 DNA reads as TGTGCCAGCAGTTTAGCGAGCGGGAGGGTAGGCACAGATACGCAGTATTTT. Its translation: CASSLASGRVGTDTQYF.

The rearrangement uses TRBV9 and TRBJ2-3; D is tentatively TRBD1 or TRBD2 (6 bases each). V lost 0 bases to trimming and J lost 2 bases, with 13 bases between them. CDR1 and CDR2 from the germline V gene are SGDLS and YYNGEE. The CDR3 consists of 16 residues. DNA of the CDR3: TGTGCCAGCAGCGTAGGAGGGGGGAGATACACAGATACGCAGTATTTT. This codes for CASSVGGGRYTDTQYF.

The chain carries TRBV7-9 and TRBJ2-1; D uncertain. Per the germline V gene, CDR1 is SEHNR and CDR2 is FQNEAQ (reference sequence). This CDR3 has 9 amino acids. Trimming removed 1 base at V and 11 bases at J, with 0 bases between. As DNA, the CDR3 is TGTGCCAGCAGCTTAGAGCAGTTCTTC. Its protein is CASSLEQFF.

The chain has TRBV18 and TRBJ1-2; 7 bases map to TRBD1. The CDR3 consists of 14 residues. Trimming took 3 bases from V and 3 from J; bases not matched to a gene: 4. CDR1 KGHSH and CDR2 LQKENI come from the germline V gene. CDR3 residues: CASSPEGAYYGYTF. In nucleotides, the CDR3 is TGTGCCAGCTCACCCGAGGGGGCCTACTATGGCTACACCTTC.

The chain recombines TRBV28 with TRBJ2-1, with 9 bases aligning to TRBD2. V was pared by 2 bases and J by 2 bases, with 1 base of the junction left unmatched. The CDR3 totals 15 residues. Looked up from germline, CDR1 is MDHEN and CDR2 is SYDVKM. The DNA of the CDR3 is TGTGCCAGCAGTTTAGGGACTAGCCCCTACAATGAGCAGTTCTTC. It yields the protein CASSLGTSPYNEQFF.

CDR3 sequence reads: CASSQTLNRVSYEQYF. CDR3 bases: TGTGCCAGTAGTCAAACCCTAAACAGGGTGTCCTACGAGCAGTACTTC. The chain links TRBV19 to TRBJ2-7; perhaps TRBD1 as D (6 bases). There are 16 residues in the CDR3. V was pared by 5 bases and J by 1 base, with 18 bases between. The V gene's germline CDR1 is LNHDA and CDR2 SQIVND (reference sequence).

The chain links TRBV2 to TRBJ2-1; D gene uncertain. The germline V gene has CDR1 SNHLY and CDR2 FYNNEI. The V gene lost 4 bases and the J gene lost 6 bases, with 7 bases spanning the gap. The CDR3 contains 12 residues. The CDR3 DNA sequence: TGTGCCAGCAGTGTGGCAGGCAATGAGCAGTTCTTC. Protein: CASSVAGNEQFF.

The chain uses TRBV27 and TRBJ1-1; no firm D call. The CDR3 runs 13 residues. Germline V gene lookup returns CDR1 MNHEY and CDR2 SMNVEV (reference sequence). The V and J ends lost 5 bases and 0 bases respectively, with 7 bases between them. Here the CDR3 DNA reads TGTGCCAGCAGTCCAGGAGTGAACACTGAAGCTTTCTTT. Translating it yields CASSPGVNTEAFF.

The V gene is TRBV13, the J gene TRBJ2-4; perhaps D is TRBD1 or TRBD2 (7 bases each). The CDR3 runs 15 residues. CDR1 PRHDT and CDR2 FYEKMQ come from the germline V gene (reference sequence). The V end lost 2 bases, the J end lost 5 bases, and 13 bases lay between the germline ends. CDR3 sequence reads: CASSLIAGGENIQYF. CDR3 nucleotide sequence: TGTGCCAGCAGCTTAATTGCAGGGGGGGAAAACATTCAGTACTTC.

The rearrangement uses TRBV5-6 and TRBJ1-5; tentatively, D is TRBD1 (6 bases). V lost 5 bases and J 1 base, leaving 10 bases between the germline ends. Germline CDR1 reads SGHDT; CDR2 reads YYEEEE. The CDR3 length is 14 residues. CDR3 sequence reads: CASRQGGSNQPQHF. In DNA form, the CDR3 reads TGTGCCAGCAGACAGGGAGGAAGCAATCAGCCCCAGCATTTT.

CDR3 protein: CASATLAGEAAYEQYF. In DNA form, the CDR3 reads TGTGCCAGTGCGACCCTAGCGGGAGAAGCCGCCTACGAGCAGTACTTC. The chain has TRBV19 and TRBJ2-7; 10 bases align to TRBD2. Germline V gene data show CDR1 as LNHDA and CDR2 as SQIVND (reference sequence). The CDR3 has 16 residues. With 8 bases clipped from V and 2 bases from J, the junction kept 12 bases outside the gene matches. Full variable domain (rest looked up from reference TRBV19 and TRBJ2-7): DGGITQSPKYLFRKEGQNVTLSCEQNLNHDAMYWYRQDPGQGLRLIYYSQIVNDFQKGDIAEGYSVSREKKESFPLTVTSAQKNPTAFYLCASATLAGEAAYEQYFGPGTRLTVT.

The chain recombines TRBV27 with TRBJ2-1; maybe TRBD2 (6 bases). CDR1 and CDR2 from the germline V gene are MNHEY and SMNVEV (reference sequence). The V gene lost 8 bases and the J gene lost 1 base, with 9 bases spanning the gap. The CDR3 sequence is 13 residues long. The CDR3 DNA reads as TGTGCCAGCTCGCTAGCGTCCTACAATGAGCAGTTCTTC. This gives the protein CASSLASYNEQFF.

This chain joins TRBV7-8 and TRBJ1-5; D is uncertain. This CDR3 has 15 residues. Trimming left V 1 base short and J 4 bases short, with 11 bases between. Germline CDR1 reads SGHVS; CDR2 reads FQNEAQ. CDR3 sequence reads: CASSLGDQVNQPQHF. The DNA for the CDR3 is TGTGCCAGCAGCTTAGGCGATCAGGTTAATCAGCCCCAGCATTTT. Looking up the rest from reference TRBV7-8 and TRBJ1-5 gives the full variable domain: GAGVSQSPRYKVAKRGQDVALRCDPISGHVSLFWYQQALGQGPEFLTYFQNEAQLDKSGLPSDRFFAERPEGSVSTLKIQRTQQEDSAVYLCASSLGDQVNQPQHFGDGTRLSIL.